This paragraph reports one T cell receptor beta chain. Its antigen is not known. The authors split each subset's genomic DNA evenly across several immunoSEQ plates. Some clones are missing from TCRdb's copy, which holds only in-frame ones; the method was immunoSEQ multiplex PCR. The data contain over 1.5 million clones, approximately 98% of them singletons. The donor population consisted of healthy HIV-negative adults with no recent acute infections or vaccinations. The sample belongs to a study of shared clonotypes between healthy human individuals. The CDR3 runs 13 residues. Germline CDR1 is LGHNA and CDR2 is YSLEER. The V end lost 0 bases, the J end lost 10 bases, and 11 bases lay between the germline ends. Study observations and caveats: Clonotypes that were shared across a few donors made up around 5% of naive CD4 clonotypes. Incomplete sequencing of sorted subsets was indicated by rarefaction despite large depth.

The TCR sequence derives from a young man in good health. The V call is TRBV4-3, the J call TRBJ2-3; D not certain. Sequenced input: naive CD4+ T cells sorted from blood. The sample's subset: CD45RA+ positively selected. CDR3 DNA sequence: TGCGCCAGCAGCCAAGATCTACTCGGCTCGCAGTATTTT. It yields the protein CASSQDLLGSQYF.